This T cell receptor (beta chain) emerged from a study of OX40 agonist ivuxolimab in advanced cancers. Trimming cost V 5 bases and J 4 bases, with 6 bases left between them. CDR1 and CDR2 from the germline V gene are SEHNR and FQNEAQ (reference sequence). The CDR3 is 12 amino acids. Assay: immunoSEQ multiplex PCR; the TCRdb copy retains only in-frame clones and omits some. The table shows approximately 40,000 clones, with roughly 87% occurring only once. Autoimmune disease history or systemic immunosuppression disqualified patients. Drawing of blood for sampling happened at baseline, at cycle 4 day 1, and at cycle 7 day 1.

The V call is TRBV7-9, the J call TRBJ1-5, with D perhaps matching TRBD1 (6 bases). The source material was CD4+ or CD8+ T cells sorted from blood, sampled in a trial of the OX40 agonist ivuxolimab. The TCR sequence derives from an adult with an advanced solid tumor such as melanoma, head and neck, liver or kidney cancer. This CDR3 reads CASSTGNQPQHF. The DNA of the CDR3 is TGTGCCAGCAGCACAGGGAATCAGCCCCAGCATTTT.